The 31 T cell receptor beta chains presented below share a single source sample, sequenced in a study of blood T cells in healthy people across ages. A second roughly 6 to 12 cycle PCR used barcoded and J-beta primers. TCRdb passed the 5' RACE reads through MiXCR, listing each CDR3 protein once. The sample carries roughly 680,000 distinct CDR3 sequences, approximately 52% recorded once. Sequencing was done on a sample of blood. These receptors were taken from a woman aged 80 or over in good health.

This clonotype was observed a single time. This chain joins TRBV12-3 or TRBV12-4 and TRBJ1-5; no clear D gene. The CDR3 runs 11 residues. V was cut by 1 base and J by 8 bases, with 3 bases left in between. CDR3 protein: CASSLGEPQHF. In nucleotides, the CDR3 is TGTGCCAGCAGTTTAGGTGAGCCCCAGCATTTT.

The rearrangement uses TRBV7-3 and TRBJ2-3; the D gene is possibly TRBD1 (6 bases). The CDR3 runs to 15 residues. Germline assignment: CDR1 SGHTA and CDR2 FQGTGA. The germline V and J ends were trimmed by 3 bases and 1 base, with 11 bases remaining between them. The CDR3 is CASSFRGMGTDTQYF. DNA for the CDR3: TGTGCCAGCAGCTTCAGGGGAATGGGCACAGATACGCAGTATTTT.

This rearrangement joins TRBV10-2 to TRBJ2-7; 14 bases fit TRBD2. Germline CDR1 WSHSY, CDR2 SAAADI. The CDR3 has 17 amino acids. Trimming took 5 bases from V and 2 from J; bases not matched to a gene: 8. The CDR3 nucleotides are TGCGCCAGCAGTCGACTAGCGGGAGGGAGGAGGCCCTACGAGCAGTACTTC. It codes for CASSRLAGGRRPYEQYF.

The chain couples TRBV10-3 to TRBJ2-1; D might be TRBD2 (5 bases). The germline V gene encodes CDR1 ENHRY and CDR2 SYGVKD. V lost 6 bases to trimming and J lost 7 bases, with 10 bases between them. The CDR3 sequence is 12 residues long. CDR3 DNA sequence: TGTGCCATCAGAGCACGGGGTAATGAGCAGTTCTTC. Amino acid sequence: CAIRARGNEQFF.

The chain combines TRBV5-1 with TRBJ2-7; a weak D match, TRBD1 (6 bases). The CDR3 has 13 residues. Trimming shortened V by 5 bases and J by 5 bases, and 14 bases separated the two germline ends. The germline gives CDR1 SGHRS, CDR2 YFSETQ. The CDR3 DNA reads TGCGCCAGCAGTCAAATGACAGGCCACGAGCAGTACTTC. It codes for CASSQMTGHEQYF.

This rearrangement joins TRBV20-1 to TRBJ2-6; D is perhaps TRBD2 (5 bases). The V gene lost 3 bases and the J gene lost 2 bases, with 8 bases spanning the gap. The CDR3 consists of 14 residues. Germline V gene data show CDR1 as DFQATT and CDR2 as SNEGSKA (reference sequence). Here the CDR3 reads CSARVEAGANVLTF. For the CDR3, the DNA is TGCAGTGCTAGGGTGGAGGCTGGGGCCAACGTCCTGACTTTC.

As concerns this clonotype: This clone may be a read error of a much larger clone one base away. The J gene is TRBJ2-5, the V gene TRBV10-1; TRBD2 is a possible D gene (5 bases). This CDR3 is 12 amino acids long. In germline, CDR1 is WNHNN, CDR2 SYGVQD (reference sequence). V lost 2 bases, J lost 11 bases, and 12 bases lay in between. CDR3 protein: CASSEAQGGQYF. Here the CDR3 DNA reads TGCGCCAGCAGTGAGGCGCAAGGAGGACAGTACTTC.

As to this clonotype: Just one base apart from a much larger clone, this may be a read error. This chain links TRBV28 with TRBJ2-1, with no clear D. CDR1 and CDR2 from the germline V gene are MDHEN and SYDVKM. Deletions cut 8 bases from V and 13 bases from J, with 15 bases between. CDR3 length: 11 residues. The CDR3 sequence is CASSTLQTQFF. The CDR3 nucleotides are TGTGCCAGCTCAACCCTACAGACCCAGTTCTTC. The complete variable domain, with remaining parts taken from reference TRBV28 and TRBJ2-1, reads DVKVTQSSRYLVKRTGEKVFLECVQDMDHENMFWYRQDPGLGLRLIYFSYDVKMKEKGDIPEGYSVSREKKERFSLILESASTNQTSMYLCASSTLQTQFFGPGTRLTVL.

This chain links TRBV11-2 with TRBJ2-4; 7 bases align to TRBD1. The DNA end favors TRBJ2-7, so the J call may be wrong. This CDR3 spans 17 amino acids. Germline assignment: CDR1 SGHAT and CDR2 FQNNGV. The CDR3 loop is CASSLDEWRQGTYEQYF. The DNA for the CDR3 is TGTGCCAGCAGCTTAGATGAGTGGAGACAGGGTACCTACGAGCAGTACTTC.

Points on this clonotype: This may stem from a read error, because a much larger clone lies one nucleotide away. The genes are TRBV4-1 and TRBJ2-7; a possible D gene is TRBD1 (5 bases). Between the trimmed V and J ends, which lost 1 base and 7 bases, there was a span of 20 bases. Germline CDR1 is MGHRA and CDR2 is YSYEKL. The CDR3 consists of 16 residues. CDR3: CASSQVGAIAYNEQYF. The CDR3 DNA reads as TGCGCCAGCAGCCAAGTAGGGGCAATCGCCTACAATGAGCAGTACTTC.

This clonotype was found once. One base away lies a much larger clone, so this may be a sequencing read error. This rearrangement joins TRBV2 to TRBJ2-7, with a possible D match to TRBD1 (5 bases). The DNA end lines up better with TRBJ2-5; the J call may be wrong. The germline gives CDR1 SNHLY, CDR2 FYNNEI. This CDR3 comprises 13 residues. CDR3 DNA sequence: TGTGCCAGCAGGGAAGGACACGGGGAGACCCAGTACTTC. Translating gives CASREGHGETQYF.

This chain uses TRBV12-3 or TRBV12-4 with TRBJ2-5; 8 bases are a match to TRBD2. Matching the DNA end better, TRBJ2-7 makes the J call doubtful. The CDR3 runs 14 residues. CDR3 residues: CASSPQRGPYEQYF. The CDR3 nucleotides are TGTGCCAGCAGCCCCCAGCGGGGGCCCTACGAGCAGTACTTC.

The chain joins TRBV20-1 to TRBJ2-3, with TRBD1 matching 7 bases. Per germline, CDR1 DFQATT and CDR2 SNEGSKA (reference sequence). The J segment lost 0 bases and the V segment lost 6 bases, leaving 9 bases of the junction unmatched. This CDR3 spans 15 amino acids. The DNA for the CDR3 is TGCAGTGCCACCCACGGGACAGTTAGCACAGATACGCAGTATTTT. Its protein product is CSATHGTVSTDTQYF.

The rearrangement links TRBV21-1 to TRBJ2-5; the table gives TRBD1 as D, unverified against the DNA. TRBV21-1 is listed as a pseudogene. This CDR3 spans 14 amino acids. This CDR3 reads CASSKANRGETQYF. In DNA form, the CDR3 reads TGTGCCAGCAGCAAAGCAAACAGGGGGGAGACCCAGTACTTC.

V and J are TRBV6-6 and TRBJ1-5; D gene unclear. Deletions cut 2 bases from V and 3 bases from J, with 8 bases between. The germline V gene encodes CDR1 MNHNY and CDR2 SVGAGI (reference sequence). The CDR3 spans 14 residues. The CDR3 DNA reads as TGTGCCAGCAGTTACGCTGGGAACAATCAGCCCCAGCATTTT. Translating gives CASSYAGNNQPQHF.

V and J are TRBV7-3 and TRBJ1-1; D gene unclear. Looked up from germline, CDR1 is SGHTA and CDR2 is FQGTGA. The CDR3 is 15 amino acids. V was clipped by 0 bases and J by 5 bases, with 13 bases between them. The DNA of the CDR3 is TGTGCCAGCAGCTTAACCCTCGAGGAAAGAACTGAAGCTTTCTTT. This translates into CASSLTLEERTEAFF.

This clonotype was seen only a few times. The V and J genes are TRBV30 and TRBJ1-5; 8 positions match TRBD1. The CDR3 is made up of 14 amino acids. V dropped 3 bases and J dropped 5; count of bases not matched to a gene: 6. Per germline, CDR1 GTSNPN and CDR2 SVGIG (reference sequence). The CDR3 coding sequence is TGTGCCTGGAGCGCTGACAGGGGTTATCAGCCCCAGCATTTT. Protein: CAWSADRGYQPQHF.

About this clonotype: This may be a read error: a much more frequent sequence differs by one nucleotide. This chain joins TRBV25-1 and TRBJ2-5; 7 bases align to TRBD1. From germline, CDR1 is MGHDK and CDR2 SYGVNS. The CDR3 covers 16 residues. Unmatched junction bases numbered 6, after V lost 0 bases and J lost 2 bases. This CDR3 reads CASSEYQGRGQETQYF. The DNA for the CDR3 is TGTGCCAGCAGTGAATATCAGGGCAGGGGGCAAGAGACCCAGTACTTC.

This clonotype came up many times. V usage is TRBV10-3 and J usage is TRBJ2-6; D remains unclear. The CDR3 sequence is 16 residues long. Looked up from germline, CDR1 is ENHRY and CDR2 is SYGVKD. The V end was cut by 0 bases, the J end by 2 bases, with 8 bases between. The CDR3 DNA reads as TGTGCCATCAGTGAGTCGGAAATGACTGGGGCCAACGTCCTGACTTTC. Amino acid sequence: CAISESEMTGANVLTF.

The chain has TRBV12-3 or TRBV12-4 and TRBJ1-5; 7 bases align to TRBD1. The CDR3 is 19 amino acids. J gave up 4 bases and V 2 bases, and 17 bases lay outside the gene matches. CDR3 sequence (DNA): TGTGCCAGCAGTTTAAGTAGGGTAAAGGGGCAGGGGGAAAATCAGCCCCAGCATTTT. Amino acids: CASSLSRVKGQGENQPQHF.

This clonotype occurred a few times. The V gene is TRBV5-1, the J gene TRBJ2-1; D call uncertain. Germline lookup yields CDR1 SGHRS and CDR2 YFSETQ. CDR3 length equals 15 residues. Trimming took off 0 bases at V and 4 bases at J, with 11 bases between the two ends. The CDR3 sequence is CASSLAISAYNEQFF. The CDR3 DNA sequence: TGCGCCAGCAGCTTGGCCATTTCCGCGTACAATGAGCAGTTCTTC.

As to this clonotype: A much larger clone differs by one base, so this may be a read error. This chain connects TRBV7-6 to TRBJ2-1; 13 bases are a match to TRBD2. The CDR3 is 16 amino acids. The germline V gene has CDR1 SGHVS and CDR2 FNYEAQ. CDR3 amino acids: CANSDGTSGDYNEQFF. Written as DNA, the CDR3 is TGTGCCAACAGCGACGGGACTAGCGGGGACTACAATGAGCAGTTCTTC.

Comment on this clonotype: This may come from a read error, since a much larger clone is one base off. This sequence joins TRBV10-1 and TRBJ2-7, with D possibly matching TRBD2 (5 bases). The germline CDR1 and CDR2 sequences are WNHNN and SYGVQD (reference sequence). With 2 bases removed from V and 9 bases from J, the gap between germline ends came to 20 bases. CDR3 length equals 15 residues. CDR3 DNA sequence: TGCGCCAGCAGTGAGGCCCGCATTGGACTCTCCGGGCAGTACTTC. Translating it yields CASSEARIGLSGQYF.

The rearrangement joins TRBV9 to TRBJ2-3, with D hard to call. There are 13 residues in the CDR3. Between the trimmed V and J ends, which lost 0 bases and 8 bases, there was a span of 10 bases. The germline gives CDR1 SGDLS, CDR2 YYNGEE. The CDR3 reads CASSVGSHGTQYF. The CDR3 DNA is TGTGCCAGCAGCGTAGGGTCCCACGGTACGCAGTATTTT.

Note on this clonotype: Possible read error: a much larger clone is one base away. The rearrangement joins TRBV20-1 to TRBJ2-5; 8 bases match TRBD1. V lost 6 bases and J lost 11; bases outside the gene matches: 14. The CDR3 is 13 amino acids. The germline gives CDR1 DFQATT, CDR2 SNEGSKA (reference sequence). CDR3: CSAPRDRNNEQYF. The CDR3 coding sequence is TGCAGTGCCCCCCGGGACAGGAACAATGAGCAGTACTTC.

The chain is built from TRBV29-1 and TRBJ1-2; 10 bases map to TRBD1. This CDR3 region has 12 residues. Germline CDR1 reads SQVTM; CDR2 reads ANQGSEA. V shed 7 bases and J 7 bases; nucleotides not matched to a gene: 6. CDR3 residues: CSGEGQGLGYTF. Written as DNA, the CDR3 is TGCAGCGGAGAGGGACAGGGGCTTGGCTACACCTTC.

This clonotype turned up a few times. The chain joins TRBV27 to TRBJ2-2; 11 positions match TRBD2. This CDR3 spans 16 amino acids. Per germline, CDR1 MNHEY and CDR2 SMNVEV (reference sequence). The J segment lost 5 bases and the V segment lost 5 bases, leaving 7 bases of the junction unmatched. For the CDR3, the DNA is TGTGCCAGCAGTGTCTTTAGCGGGAGGGGAACCGGGGAGCTGTTTTTT. Amino acid sequence: CASSVFSGRGTGELFF.

The CDR3 coding sequence is TGTGCCGTAGGTGGAGGGTTTGGTGAGCAGTACTTC. Translation gives CAVGGGFGEQYF. This rearrangement joins TRBV10-3 to TRBJ2-7, with D possibly matching TRBD2 (6 bases). CDR1 ENHRY and CDR2 SYGVKD come from the germline V gene. This CDR3 contains 12 residues. V was clipped by 11 bases and J by 7 bases, with 18 bases between them.

This clonotype came up a few times. This may be a read error, as it is one base from a much larger clone. This chain joins TRBV12-3 or TRBV12-4 and TRBJ2-1; TRBD1 matches 9 bases. The length of the CDR3 is 14 residues. With 3 bases clipped from V and 13 bases from J, the junction kept 10 bases outside the gene matches. The CDR3 coding sequence is TGTGCCAGCAGTTTCGGGACAGGGCAAGAGACCCAGTTCTTC. Protein product: CASSFGTGQETQFF.

This clonotype has just a few counts. This clone may be a read error of a much larger clone one base away. This rearrangement joins TRBV5-1 to TRBJ2-5; 7 bases fit TRBD2. With 2 bases clipped from V and 11 bases from J, the junction kept 12 bases outside the gene matches. The CDR3 length is 14 residues. The germline V gene has CDR1 SGHRS and CDR2 YFSETQ. CDR3 residues: CASSFGSGHNEQYF. CDR3 in DNA: TGCGCCAGCAGCTTTGGTAGCGGGCACAATGAGCAGTACTTC.

This clonotype was recorded a few times. The rearrangement uses TRBV10-3 and TRBJ1-2, with D unclear. Per germline, CDR1 ENHRY and CDR2 SYGVKD. The V and J ends lost 2 bases and 11 bases respectively, with 9 bases between them. This CDR3 is built from 11 residues. The CDR3 DNA follows: TGTGCCATCAGTGAGGGACGCAATTACACCTTC. This sequence encodes CAISEGRNYTF.